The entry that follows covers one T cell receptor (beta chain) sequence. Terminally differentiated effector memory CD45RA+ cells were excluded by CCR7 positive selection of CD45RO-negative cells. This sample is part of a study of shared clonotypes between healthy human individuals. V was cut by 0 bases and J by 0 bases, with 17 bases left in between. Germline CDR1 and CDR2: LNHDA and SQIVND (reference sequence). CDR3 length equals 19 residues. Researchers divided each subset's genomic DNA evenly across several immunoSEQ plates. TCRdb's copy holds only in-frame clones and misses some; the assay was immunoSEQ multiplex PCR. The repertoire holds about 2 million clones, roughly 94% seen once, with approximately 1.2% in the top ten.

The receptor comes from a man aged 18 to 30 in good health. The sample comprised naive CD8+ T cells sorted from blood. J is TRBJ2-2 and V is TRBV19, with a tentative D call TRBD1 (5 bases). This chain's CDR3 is CASSIDSGNAEPNTGELFF. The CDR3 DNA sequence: TGTGCCAGTAGTATAGATTCAGGGAACGCCGAGCCGAACACCGGGGAGCTGTTTTTT.